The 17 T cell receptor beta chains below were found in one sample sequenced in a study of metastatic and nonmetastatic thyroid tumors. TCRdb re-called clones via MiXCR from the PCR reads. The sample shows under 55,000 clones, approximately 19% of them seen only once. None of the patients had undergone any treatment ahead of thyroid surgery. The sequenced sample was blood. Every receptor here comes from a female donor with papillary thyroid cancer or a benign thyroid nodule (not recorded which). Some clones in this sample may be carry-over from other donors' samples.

The CDR3 loop is CASSNRYEQYF. The CDR3 nucleotides read TGTGCCAGTAGTAACCGCTACGAGCAGTACTTC. The V call is TRBV19, the J call TRBJ2-7; D call uncertain. Germline-derived CDR1 and CDR2 are LNHDA and SQIVND (reference sequence). The CDR3 runs 11 residues. V was pared by 4 bases and J by 3 bases, with 4 bases between.

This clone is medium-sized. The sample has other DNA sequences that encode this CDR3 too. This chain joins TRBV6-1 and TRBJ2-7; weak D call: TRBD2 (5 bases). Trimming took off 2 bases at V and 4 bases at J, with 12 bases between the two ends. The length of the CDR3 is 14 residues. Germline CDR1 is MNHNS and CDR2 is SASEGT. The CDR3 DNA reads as TGTGCCAGCAGTGAATTACCGAGGACTTACGAGCAGTACTTC. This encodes CASSELPRTYEQYF.

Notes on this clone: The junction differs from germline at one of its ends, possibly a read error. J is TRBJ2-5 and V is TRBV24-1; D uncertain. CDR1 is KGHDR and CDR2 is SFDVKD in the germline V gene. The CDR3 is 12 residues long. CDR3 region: CATSDPKETKYF. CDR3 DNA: TGTGCCACCAGTGACCCAAAAGAGACCAAGTACTTC.

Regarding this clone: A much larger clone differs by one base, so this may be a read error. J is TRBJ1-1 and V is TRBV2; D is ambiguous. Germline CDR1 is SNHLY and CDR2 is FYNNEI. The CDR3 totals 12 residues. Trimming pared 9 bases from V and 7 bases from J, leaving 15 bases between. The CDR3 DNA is TGTGCCAGTAGCTCGGTTGCGGATGAAGCTTTCTTT. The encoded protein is CASSSVADEAFF.

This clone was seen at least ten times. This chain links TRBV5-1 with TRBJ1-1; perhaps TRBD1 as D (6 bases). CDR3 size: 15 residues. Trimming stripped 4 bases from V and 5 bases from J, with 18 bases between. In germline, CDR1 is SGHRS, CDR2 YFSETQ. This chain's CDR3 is CASSPRTGAQTEAFF. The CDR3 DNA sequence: TGCGCCAGCAGCCCAAGGACGGGGGCGCAAACTGAAGCTTTCTTT. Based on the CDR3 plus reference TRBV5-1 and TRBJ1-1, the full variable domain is KAGVTQTPRYLIKTRGQQVTLSCSPISGHRSVSWYQQTPGQGLQFLFEYFSETQRNKGNFPGRFSGRQFSNSRSEMNVSTLELGDSALYLCASSPRTGAQTEAFFGQGTRLTVV.

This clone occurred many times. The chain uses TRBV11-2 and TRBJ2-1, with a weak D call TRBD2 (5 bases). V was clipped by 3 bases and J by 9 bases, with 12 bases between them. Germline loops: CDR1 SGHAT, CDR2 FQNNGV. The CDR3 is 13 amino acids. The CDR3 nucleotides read TGTGCCAGCAGCTTGGCATGGGCGGGTGAGCAGTTCTTC. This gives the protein CASSLAWAGEQFF.

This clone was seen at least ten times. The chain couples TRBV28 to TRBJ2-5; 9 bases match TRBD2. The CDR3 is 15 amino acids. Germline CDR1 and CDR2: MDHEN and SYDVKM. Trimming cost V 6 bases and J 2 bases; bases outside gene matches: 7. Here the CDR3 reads CASRRRTSVQETQYF. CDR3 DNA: TGTGCCAGCAGACGCCGGACTAGCGTACAAGAGACCCAGTACTTC.

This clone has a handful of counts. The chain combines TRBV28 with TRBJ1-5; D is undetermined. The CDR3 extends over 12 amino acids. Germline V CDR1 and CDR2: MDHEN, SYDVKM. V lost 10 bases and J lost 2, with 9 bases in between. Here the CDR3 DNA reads TGTGCCACAAGTTACGGCAATCAGCCCCAGCATTTT. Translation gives CATSYGNQPQHF.

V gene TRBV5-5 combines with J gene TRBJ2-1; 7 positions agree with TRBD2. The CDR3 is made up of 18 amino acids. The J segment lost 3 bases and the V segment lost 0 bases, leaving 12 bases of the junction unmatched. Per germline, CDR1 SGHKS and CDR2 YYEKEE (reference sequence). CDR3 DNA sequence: TGTGCCAGCAGCTTGGGAGGAGGCGGGAGCTTTATCTACAATGAGCAGTTCTTC. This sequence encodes CASSLGGGGSFIYNEQFF.

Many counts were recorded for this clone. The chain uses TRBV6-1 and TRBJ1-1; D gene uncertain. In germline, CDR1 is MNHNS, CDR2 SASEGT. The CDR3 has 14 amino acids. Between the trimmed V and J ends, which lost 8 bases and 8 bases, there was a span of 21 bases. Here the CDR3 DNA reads TGTGCCAGCCAAAAAGAGGAGGCACTTTTAGAAGCTTTCTTT. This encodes CASQKEEALLEAFF.

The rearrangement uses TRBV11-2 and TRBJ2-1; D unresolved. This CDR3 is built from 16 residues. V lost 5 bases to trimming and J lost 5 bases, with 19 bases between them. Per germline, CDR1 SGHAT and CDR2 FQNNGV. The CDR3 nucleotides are TGTGCCAGCAGCCTCCAGTCTCAAGTGGGGAACAATGAGCAGTTCTTC. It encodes CASSLQSQVGNNEQFF.

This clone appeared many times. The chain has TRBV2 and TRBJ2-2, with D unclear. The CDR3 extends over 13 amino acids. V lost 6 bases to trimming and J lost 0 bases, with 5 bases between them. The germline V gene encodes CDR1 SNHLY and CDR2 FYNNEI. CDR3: CASRTSNTGELFF. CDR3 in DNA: TGTGCCAGCAGGACATCGAACACCGGGGAGCTGTTTTTT.

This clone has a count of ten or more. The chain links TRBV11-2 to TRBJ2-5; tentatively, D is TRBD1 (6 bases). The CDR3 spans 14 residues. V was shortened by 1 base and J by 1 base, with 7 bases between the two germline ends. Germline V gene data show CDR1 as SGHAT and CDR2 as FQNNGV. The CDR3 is CASSLGQAQETQYF. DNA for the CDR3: TGTGCCAGCAGCTTAGGACAGGCCCAAGAGACCCAGTACTTC.

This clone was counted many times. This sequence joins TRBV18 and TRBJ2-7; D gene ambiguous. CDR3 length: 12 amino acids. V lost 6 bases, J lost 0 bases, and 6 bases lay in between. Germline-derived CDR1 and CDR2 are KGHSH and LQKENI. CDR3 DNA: TGTGCCAGCTCCTCCAGCTCCTACGAGCAGTACTTC. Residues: CASSSSSYEQYF. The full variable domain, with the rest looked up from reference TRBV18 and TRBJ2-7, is NAGVMQNPRHLVRRRGQEARLRCSPMKGHSHVYWYRQLPEEGLKFMVYLQKENIIDESGMPKERFSAEFPKEGPSILRIQQVVRGDSAAYFCASSSSSYEQYFGPGTRLTVT.

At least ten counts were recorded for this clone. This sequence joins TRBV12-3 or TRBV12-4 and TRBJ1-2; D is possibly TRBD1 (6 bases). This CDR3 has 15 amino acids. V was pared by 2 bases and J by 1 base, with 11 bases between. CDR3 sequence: CASSLIPDSNYGYTF. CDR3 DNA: TGTGCCAGCAGTTTAATCCCGGACAGTAACTATGGCTACACCTTC.

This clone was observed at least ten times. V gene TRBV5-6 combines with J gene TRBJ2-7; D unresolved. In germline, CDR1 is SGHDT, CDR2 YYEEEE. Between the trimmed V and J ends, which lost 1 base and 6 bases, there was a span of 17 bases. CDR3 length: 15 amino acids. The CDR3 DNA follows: TGTGCCAGCAGCTTGAGTCCTCTCGGAGCTCCCGAGCAGTACTTC. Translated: CASSLSPLGAPEQYF.

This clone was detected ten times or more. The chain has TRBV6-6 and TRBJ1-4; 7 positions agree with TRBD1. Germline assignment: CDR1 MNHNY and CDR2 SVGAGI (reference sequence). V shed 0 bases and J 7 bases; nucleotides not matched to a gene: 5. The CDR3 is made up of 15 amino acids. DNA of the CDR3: TGTGCCAGCAGTTACTCAGGGGGCGTAAGTGAAAAACTGTTTTTT. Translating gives CASSYSGGVSEKLFF.